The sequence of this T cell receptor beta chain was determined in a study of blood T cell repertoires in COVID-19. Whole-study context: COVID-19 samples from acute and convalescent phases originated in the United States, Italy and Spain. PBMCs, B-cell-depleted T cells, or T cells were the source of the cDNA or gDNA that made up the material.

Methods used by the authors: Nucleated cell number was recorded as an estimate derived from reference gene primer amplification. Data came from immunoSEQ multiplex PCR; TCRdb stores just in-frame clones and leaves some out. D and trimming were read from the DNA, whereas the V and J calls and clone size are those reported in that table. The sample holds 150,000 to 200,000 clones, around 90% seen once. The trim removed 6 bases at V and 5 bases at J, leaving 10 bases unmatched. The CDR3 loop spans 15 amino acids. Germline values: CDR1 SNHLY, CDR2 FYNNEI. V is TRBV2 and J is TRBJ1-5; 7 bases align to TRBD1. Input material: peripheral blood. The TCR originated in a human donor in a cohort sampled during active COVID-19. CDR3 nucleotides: TGTGCCAGCAGAGGAGGAACAGGGGCTCATCAGCCCCAGCATTTT. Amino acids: CASRGGTGAHQPQHF.